This T cell receptor beta chain was captured by sequencing in a study of shared clonotypes between healthy human individuals. As for this clone: Antigen unknown.

General study points: When naive CD4 clonotypes were compared across several donors, around 5% were shared.

Trimming removed 1 base from V and 4 bases from J; junction bases left unmatched: 4. The CDR3 contains 16 residues. Looked up from germline, CDR1 is SGHTA and CDR2 is FQGNSA. Profiled with immunoSEQ multiplex PCR; TCRdb holds only in-frame clones, not every one. The sample contains approximately 500,000 clones, about 96% of which appear only once. The sequence came from a woman in her twenties or thirties in good health. What was sequenced was naive CD4+ T cells sorted from blood. The subset: CD45RA+ positively selected. This chain connects TRBV7-2 to TRBJ2-6; TRBD2 matches at 7 bases. The CDR3 DNA sequence: TGTGCCAGCAGCTTAGGCCGGGGGGAGGGGGCCAACGTCCTGACTTTC. This translates into CASSLGRGEGANVLTF.